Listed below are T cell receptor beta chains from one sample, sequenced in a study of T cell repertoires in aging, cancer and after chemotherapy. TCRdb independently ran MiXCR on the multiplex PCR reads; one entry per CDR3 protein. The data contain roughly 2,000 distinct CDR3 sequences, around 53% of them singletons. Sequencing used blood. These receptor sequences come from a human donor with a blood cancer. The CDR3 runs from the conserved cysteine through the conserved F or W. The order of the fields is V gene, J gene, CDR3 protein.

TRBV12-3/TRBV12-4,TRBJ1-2,CASSPYRGSYGYTF
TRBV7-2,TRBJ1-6,CASSLVAVIPRGNSPLHF
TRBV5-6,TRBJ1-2,CASSLDRGHYGYTF
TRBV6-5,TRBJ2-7,CASSYSGGHEQYF
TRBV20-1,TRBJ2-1,CSASTGPNNEQFF
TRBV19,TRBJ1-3,CASFNRQGYGNTIYF
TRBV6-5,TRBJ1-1,CASSYLHDTEAFF
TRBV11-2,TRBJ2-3,CASSFWGLAGEGTQYF
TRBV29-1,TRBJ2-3,CSVEDITYTQYF
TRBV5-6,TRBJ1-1,CASSLGSFIGSVKTEAFF
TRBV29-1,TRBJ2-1,CSVGGSVFSSYNEQFF
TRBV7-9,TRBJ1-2,CASSPGQYYGYTF
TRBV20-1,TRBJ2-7,CSARGERESYEQYF
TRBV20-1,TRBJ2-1,CSAVAGGPDNEQFF
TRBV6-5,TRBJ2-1,CASSEAGGTTNYNEQFF
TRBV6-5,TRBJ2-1,CASTGAPGYNEQFF
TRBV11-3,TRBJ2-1,CASSSRLAGGSSYNEQFF
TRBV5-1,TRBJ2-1,CASSLFASGSSYNEQFF
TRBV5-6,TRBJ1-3,CASSLGAAGNTIYF
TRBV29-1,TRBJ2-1,CSAKTGTGGTDEQFF
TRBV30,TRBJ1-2,CAWNAGAGYTF
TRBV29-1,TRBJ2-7,CSARDRTYEQYF
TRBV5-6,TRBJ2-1,CASTLRGRLSNEQFF
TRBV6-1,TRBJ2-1,CASSEAPDSYNEQFF
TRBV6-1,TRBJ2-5,CASSEGGTGMETQYF
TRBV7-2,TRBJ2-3,CASSSTSGSLIDTQYF
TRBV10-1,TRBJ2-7,CASSGGQGGSYEQYF
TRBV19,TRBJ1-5,CASSTGQSPPWYQPQHF
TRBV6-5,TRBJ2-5,CASSYSIRDSETQYF
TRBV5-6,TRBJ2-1,CASSAAASGQFF
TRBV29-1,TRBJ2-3,CSVLGLPSTDTQYF
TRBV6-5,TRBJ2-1,CASSYPAGARVYYNEQFF
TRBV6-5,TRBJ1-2,CASSFPNYGYTF
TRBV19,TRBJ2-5,CASSIGTSERETQYF
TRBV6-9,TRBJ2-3,CASRGQTLAEALTDTQYF
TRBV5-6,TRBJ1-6,CASSIGPDRVWSPLHF
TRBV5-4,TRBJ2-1,CASSLDGTHSYNEQFF
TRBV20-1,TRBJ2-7,CSAKTGARTEQYF
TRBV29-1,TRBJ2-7,CSANRGGFEQYF
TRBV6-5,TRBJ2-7,CASSYPQGKSPYEQYF
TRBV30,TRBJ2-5,CAWSLGLQETQYF
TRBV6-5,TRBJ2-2,CASRTGSIGELFF
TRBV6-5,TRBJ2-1,CASSYGDSAYNEQFF
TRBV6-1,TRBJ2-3,CASSEEGHTDTQYF
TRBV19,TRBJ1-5,CASIPSGQNNQPQHF
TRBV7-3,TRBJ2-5,CASSLTGGSQETQYF
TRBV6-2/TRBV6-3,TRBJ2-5,CASAQRSETQYF
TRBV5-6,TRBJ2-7,CASSLARDRGYEQYF
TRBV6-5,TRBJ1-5,CASSSDNGNQPQHF
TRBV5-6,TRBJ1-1,CASSPPGSVMNTEAFF
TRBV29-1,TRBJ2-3,CSGNTGGFSDTQYF
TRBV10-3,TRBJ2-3,CAISESGGRVGDTQYF
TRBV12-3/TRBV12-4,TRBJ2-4,CASSTPDRVGIQYF
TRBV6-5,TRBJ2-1,CASNLLVGAGATEQFF
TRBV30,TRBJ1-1,CAWSVGGVTEAFF
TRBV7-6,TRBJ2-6,CASSKQGEGLGANVLTF
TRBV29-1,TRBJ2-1,CSVGSGTLSYNEQFF
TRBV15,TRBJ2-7,CATSRDSTYEQYF
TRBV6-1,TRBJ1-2,CAISESQGGSYGYTF
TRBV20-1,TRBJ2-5,CSARDGGRDPRETQYF